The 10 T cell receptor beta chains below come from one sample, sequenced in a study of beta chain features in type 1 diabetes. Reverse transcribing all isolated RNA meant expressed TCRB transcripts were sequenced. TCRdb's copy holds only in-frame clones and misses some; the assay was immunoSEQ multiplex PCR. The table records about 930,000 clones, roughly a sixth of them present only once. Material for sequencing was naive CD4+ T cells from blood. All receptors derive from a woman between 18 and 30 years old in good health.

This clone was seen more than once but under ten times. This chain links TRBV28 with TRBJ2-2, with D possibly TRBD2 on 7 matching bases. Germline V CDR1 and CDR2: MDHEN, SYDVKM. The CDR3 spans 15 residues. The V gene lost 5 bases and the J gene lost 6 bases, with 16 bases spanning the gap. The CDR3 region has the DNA TGTGCCAGCAGTCCGGGCGGGGGCTCCGCCGGGGAGCTGTTTTTT. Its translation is CASSPGGGSAGELFF.

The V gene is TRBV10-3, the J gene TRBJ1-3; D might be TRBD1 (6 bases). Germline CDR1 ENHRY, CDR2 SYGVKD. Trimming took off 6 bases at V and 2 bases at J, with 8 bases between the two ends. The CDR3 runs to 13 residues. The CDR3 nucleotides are TGTGCCATCAGAGGGGGAACTGGAAACACCATATATTTT. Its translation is CAIRGGTGNTIYF.

CDR3 DNA: TGTGCCAGCAGCTTAGGACTAGCCGGGGAGCTGTTTTTT. Translated: CASSLGLAGELFF. The chain uses TRBV11-2 and TRBJ2-2; possibly TRBD2 for D (6 bases). Trimming took 1 base from V and 6 from J, leaving 6 bases between them. The germline gives CDR1 SGHAT, CDR2 FQNNGV. The CDR3 spans 13 residues.

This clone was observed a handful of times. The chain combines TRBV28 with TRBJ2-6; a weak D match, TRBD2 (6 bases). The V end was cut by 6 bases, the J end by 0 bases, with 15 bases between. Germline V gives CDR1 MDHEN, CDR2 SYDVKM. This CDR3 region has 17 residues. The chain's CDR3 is CASSRWGEPSGANVLTF. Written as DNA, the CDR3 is TGTGCCAGCAGCCGTTGGGGGGAGCCCTCTGGGGCCAACGTCCTGACTTTC.

This CDR3 is CASSLVWRGTYNEQFF. CDR3 coding DNA: TGTGCCAGCAGCTTAGTCTGGCGGGGAACCTACAATGAGCAGTTCTTC. The gene calls are TRBV7-2 and TRBJ2-1, with D perhaps TRBD2 (6 bases). V lost 1 base and J 2 bases, leaving 12 bases between the germline ends. From germline, CDR1 is SGHTA and CDR2 FQGNSA. This CDR3 has 16 amino acids.

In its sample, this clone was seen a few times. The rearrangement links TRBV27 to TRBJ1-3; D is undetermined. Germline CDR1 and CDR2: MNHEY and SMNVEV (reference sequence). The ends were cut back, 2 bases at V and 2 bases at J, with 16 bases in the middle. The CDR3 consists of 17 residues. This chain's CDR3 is CASSLKGIALPGNTIYF. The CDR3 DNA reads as TGTGCCAGCAGTTTAAAGGGTATCGCGCTACCTGGAAACACCATATATTTT.

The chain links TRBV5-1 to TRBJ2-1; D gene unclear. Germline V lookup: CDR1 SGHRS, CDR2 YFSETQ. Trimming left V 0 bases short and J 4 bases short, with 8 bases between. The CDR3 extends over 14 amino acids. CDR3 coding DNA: TGCGCCAGCAGCTTGGAGGTCAGGTACAATGAGCAGTTCTTC. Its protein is CASSLEVRYNEQFF.

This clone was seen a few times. CDR3 DNA sequence: TGTGCCAGCAGCGTAGGGACCACAGGTGCTAATGAAAAACTGTTTTTT. Translating gives CASSVGTTGANEKLFF. The J gene is TRBJ1-4, the V gene TRBV9; weak D call: TRBD1 (5 bases). CDR1 is SGDLS, CDR2 YYNGEE, per germline. This CDR3 is built from 16 residues. Trimming stripped 0 bases from V and 3 bases from J, with 12 bases between.

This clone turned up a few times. The CDR3 protein is CASSLDQERNQFF. The CDR3 DNA reads TGTGCCAGCAGCTTGGACCAAGAACGGAATCAGTTCTTC. The rearrangement links TRBV5-4 to TRBJ2-1, with D unresolved. Germline V gives CDR1 SGHNT, CDR2 YYREEE (reference sequence). CDR3 length: 13 residues. V gave up 0 bases and J gave up 13 bases, with 14 bases separating them.

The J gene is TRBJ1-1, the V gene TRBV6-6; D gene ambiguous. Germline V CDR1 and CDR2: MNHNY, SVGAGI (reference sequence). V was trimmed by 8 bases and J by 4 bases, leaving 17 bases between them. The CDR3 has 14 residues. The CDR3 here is CASLAPGWGTEAFF. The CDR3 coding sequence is TGTGCCAGCCTAGCCCCGGGGTGGGGCACTGAAGCTTTCTTT.